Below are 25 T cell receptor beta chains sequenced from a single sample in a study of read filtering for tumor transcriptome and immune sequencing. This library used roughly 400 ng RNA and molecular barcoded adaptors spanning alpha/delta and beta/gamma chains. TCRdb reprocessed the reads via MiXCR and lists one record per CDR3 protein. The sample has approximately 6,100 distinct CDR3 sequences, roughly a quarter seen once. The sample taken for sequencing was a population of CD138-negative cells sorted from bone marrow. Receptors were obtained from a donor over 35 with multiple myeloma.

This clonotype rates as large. In DNA form, the CDR3 reads TGCAGTGCTAGCCGGGACGGTTCGGCCAGTCAGCCCCAGCATTTT. It codes for CSASRDGSASQPQHF. The rearrangement uses TRBV20-1 and TRBJ1-5, with TRBD1 as a possible D gene (5 bases). This CDR3 has 15 amino acids. Deletions cut 3 bases from V and 6 bases from J, with 18 bases between. Germline CDR1 DFQATT, CDR2 SNEGSKA (reference sequence).

CDR3 region: CASSYTGDDEQYF. The CDR3 nucleotides read TGTGCCAGCAGCTACACTGGTGATGACGAGCAGTACTTC. The chain combines TRBV6-5 with TRBJ2-7; D unresolved. V lost 6 bases and J 5 bases, leaving 14 bases between the germline ends. Per the germline V gene, CDR1 is MNHEY and CDR2 is SVGAGI. This CDR3 is 13 amino acids long.

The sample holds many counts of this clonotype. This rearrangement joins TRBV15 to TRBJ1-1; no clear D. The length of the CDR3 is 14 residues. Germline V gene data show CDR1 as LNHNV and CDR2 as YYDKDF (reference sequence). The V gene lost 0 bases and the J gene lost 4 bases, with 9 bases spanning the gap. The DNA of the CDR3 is TGTGCCACCAGCAGAGATTATGCAGGCACTGAAGCTTTCTTT. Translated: CATSRDYAGTEAFF.

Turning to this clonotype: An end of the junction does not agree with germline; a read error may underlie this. CDR3: CACTDRDRPNTEELSF. CDR3 bases: TGTGCCTGCACGGACAGGGACAGGCCTAACACCGAGGAGCTGTCTTTT. This chain joins TRBV7-9 and TRBJ2-2; 8 bases fit TRBD1. Germline V gene sequence: CDR1 SEHNR, CDR2 FQNEAQ (reference sequence). The CDR3 spans 16 residues. Combining the CDR3 with reference TRBV7-9 and TRBJ2-2 gives the whole variable domain DTGVSQNPRHKITKRGQNVTFRCDPISEHNRLYWYRQTLGQGPEFLTYFQNEAQLEKSRLLSDRFSAERPKGSFSTLEIQRTEQGDSAMYLCACTDRDRPNTEELSFGEGSRLTVL.

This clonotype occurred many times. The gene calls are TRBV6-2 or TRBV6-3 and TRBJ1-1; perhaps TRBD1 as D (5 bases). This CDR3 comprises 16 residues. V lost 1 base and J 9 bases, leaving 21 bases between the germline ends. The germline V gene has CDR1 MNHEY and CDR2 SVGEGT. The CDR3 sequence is CASSYLGSQGGSQAFF. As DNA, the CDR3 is TGTGCCAGCAGTTACTTGGGATCGCAGGGTGGATCTCAAGCTTTCTTT.

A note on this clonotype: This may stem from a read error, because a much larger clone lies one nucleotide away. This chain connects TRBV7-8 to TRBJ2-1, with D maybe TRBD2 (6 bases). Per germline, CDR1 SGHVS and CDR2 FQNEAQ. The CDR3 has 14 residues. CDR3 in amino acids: CSSSLGVGRHEQFF. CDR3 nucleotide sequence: TGTTCCAGCAGCTTAGGAGTTGGGAGGCATGAGCAGTTCTTC. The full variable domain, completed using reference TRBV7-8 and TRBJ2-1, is GAGVSQSPRYKVAKRGQDVALRCDPISGHVSLFWYQQALGQGPEFLTYFQNEAQLDKSGLPSDRFFAERPEGSVSTLKIQRTQQEDSAVYLCSSSLGVGRHEQFFGPGTRLTVL.

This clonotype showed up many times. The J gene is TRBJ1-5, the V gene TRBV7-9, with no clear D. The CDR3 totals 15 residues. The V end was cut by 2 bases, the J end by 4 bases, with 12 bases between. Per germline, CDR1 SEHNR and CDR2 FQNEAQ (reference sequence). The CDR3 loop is CASSLYSGDNQPQHF. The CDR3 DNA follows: TGTGCCAGCAGCTTATATTCTGGGGATAATCAGCCCCAGCATTTT.

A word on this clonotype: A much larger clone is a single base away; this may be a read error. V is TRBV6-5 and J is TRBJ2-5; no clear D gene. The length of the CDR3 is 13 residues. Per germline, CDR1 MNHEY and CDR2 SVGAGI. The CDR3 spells CASSFGRQETQCF. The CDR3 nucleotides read TGTGCCAGCAGTTTTGGCAGACAAGAGACCCAGTGCTTC.

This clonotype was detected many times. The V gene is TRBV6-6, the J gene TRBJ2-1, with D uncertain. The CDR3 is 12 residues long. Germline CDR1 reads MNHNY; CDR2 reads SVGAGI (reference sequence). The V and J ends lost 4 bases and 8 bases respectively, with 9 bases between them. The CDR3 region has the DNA TGTGCCAGCAGTTCCTACAGTGATGAGCAGTTCTTC. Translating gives CASSSYSDEQFF.

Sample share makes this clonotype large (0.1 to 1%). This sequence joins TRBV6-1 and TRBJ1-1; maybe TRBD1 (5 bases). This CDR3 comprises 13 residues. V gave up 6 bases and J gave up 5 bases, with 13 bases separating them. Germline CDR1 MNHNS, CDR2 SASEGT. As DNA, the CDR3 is TGTGCCAGCAGCGGTGAGGGGATGACTGAAGCTTTCTTT. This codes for CASSGEGMTEAFF.

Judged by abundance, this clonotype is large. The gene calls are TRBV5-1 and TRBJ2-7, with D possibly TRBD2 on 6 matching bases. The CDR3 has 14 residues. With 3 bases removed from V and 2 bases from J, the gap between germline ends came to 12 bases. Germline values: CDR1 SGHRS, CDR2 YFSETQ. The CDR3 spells CASSSSGPAYEQYF. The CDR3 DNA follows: TGCGCCAGCAGCTCCAGCGGGCCCGCCTACGAGCAGTACTTC.

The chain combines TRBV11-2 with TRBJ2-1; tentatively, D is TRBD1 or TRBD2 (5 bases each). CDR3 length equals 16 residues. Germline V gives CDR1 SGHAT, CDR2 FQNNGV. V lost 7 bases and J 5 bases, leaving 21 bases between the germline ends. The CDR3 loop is CASKPFRGSPNNEQFF. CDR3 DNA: TGTGCCAGCAAGCCATTCCGGGGCTCACCTAACAATGAGCAGTTCTTC.

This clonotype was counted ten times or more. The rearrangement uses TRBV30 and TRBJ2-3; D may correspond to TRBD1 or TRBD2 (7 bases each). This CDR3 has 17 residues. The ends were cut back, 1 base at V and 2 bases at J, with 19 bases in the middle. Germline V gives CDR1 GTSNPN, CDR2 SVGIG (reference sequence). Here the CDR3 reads CAWSGEREGAFTDTQYF. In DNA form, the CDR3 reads TGTGCCTGGAGTGGGGAGAGGGAGGGGGCTTTCACAGATACGCAGTATTTT.

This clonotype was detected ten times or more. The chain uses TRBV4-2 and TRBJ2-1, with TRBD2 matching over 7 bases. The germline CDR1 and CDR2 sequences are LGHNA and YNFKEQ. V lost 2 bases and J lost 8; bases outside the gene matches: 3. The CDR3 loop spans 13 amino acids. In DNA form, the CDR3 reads TGTGCCAGCAGCCAATGGGGGGGGGATGAGCAGTTCTTC. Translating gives CASSQWGGDEQFF.

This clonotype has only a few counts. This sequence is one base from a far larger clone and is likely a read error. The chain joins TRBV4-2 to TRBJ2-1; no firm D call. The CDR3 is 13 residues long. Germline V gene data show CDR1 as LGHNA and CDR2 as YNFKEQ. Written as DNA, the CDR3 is TGCGCCAGCAGCCAAGATCAGACTCTAGAGCCGTTCTTC. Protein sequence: CASSQDQTLEPFF.

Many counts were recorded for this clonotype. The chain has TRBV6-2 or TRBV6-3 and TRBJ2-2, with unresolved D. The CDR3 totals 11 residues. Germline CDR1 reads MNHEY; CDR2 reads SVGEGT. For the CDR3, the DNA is TGTGCAACGGTGAACACCGGGGAGCTGTTTTTT. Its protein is CATVNTGELFF.

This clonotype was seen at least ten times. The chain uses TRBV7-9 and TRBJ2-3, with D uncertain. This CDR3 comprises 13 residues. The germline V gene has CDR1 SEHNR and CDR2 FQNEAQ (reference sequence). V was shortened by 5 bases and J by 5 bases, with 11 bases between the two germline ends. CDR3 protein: CASSLSSGDTQYF. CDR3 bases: TGTGCCAGCAGCCTCTCTAGTGGAGATACGCAGTATTTT.

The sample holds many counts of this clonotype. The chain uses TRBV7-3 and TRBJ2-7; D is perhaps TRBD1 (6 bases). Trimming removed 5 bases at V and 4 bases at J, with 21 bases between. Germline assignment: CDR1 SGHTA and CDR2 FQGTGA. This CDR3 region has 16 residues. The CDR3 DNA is TGTGCCAGCAGCGTTCAACCAGGGGTCCCCCTTTACGAGCAGTACTTC. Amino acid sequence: CASSVQPGVPLYEQYF.

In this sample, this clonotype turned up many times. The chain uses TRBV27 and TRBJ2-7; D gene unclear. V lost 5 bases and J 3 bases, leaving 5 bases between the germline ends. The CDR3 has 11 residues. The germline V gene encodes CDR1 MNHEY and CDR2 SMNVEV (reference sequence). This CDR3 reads CASSNHYEQYF. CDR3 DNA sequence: TGTGCCAGCAGTAACCACTACGAGCAGTACTTC.

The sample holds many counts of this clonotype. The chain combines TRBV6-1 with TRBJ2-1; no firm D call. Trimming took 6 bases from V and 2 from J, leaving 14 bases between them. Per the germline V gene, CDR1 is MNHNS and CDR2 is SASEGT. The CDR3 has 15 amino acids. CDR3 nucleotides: TGTGCCAGCAGGCCCCAAGGGTCAGCCTACAATGAGCAGTTCTTC. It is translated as CASRPQGSAYNEQFF.

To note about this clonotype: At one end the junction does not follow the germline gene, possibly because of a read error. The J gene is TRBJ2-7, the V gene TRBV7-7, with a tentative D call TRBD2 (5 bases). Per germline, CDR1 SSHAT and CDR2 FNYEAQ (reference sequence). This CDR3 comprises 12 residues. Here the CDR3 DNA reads TGCGCTAGCAGCCCGGGGAACTACGAGCAGTGCTTC. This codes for CASSPGNYEQCF.

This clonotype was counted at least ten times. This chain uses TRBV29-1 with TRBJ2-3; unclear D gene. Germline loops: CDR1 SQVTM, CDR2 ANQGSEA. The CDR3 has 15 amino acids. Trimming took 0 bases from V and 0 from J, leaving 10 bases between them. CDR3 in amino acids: CSVEEVDTSTDTQYF. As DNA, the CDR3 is TGCAGCGTTGAAGAAGTGGATACCAGCACAGATACGCAGTATTTT.

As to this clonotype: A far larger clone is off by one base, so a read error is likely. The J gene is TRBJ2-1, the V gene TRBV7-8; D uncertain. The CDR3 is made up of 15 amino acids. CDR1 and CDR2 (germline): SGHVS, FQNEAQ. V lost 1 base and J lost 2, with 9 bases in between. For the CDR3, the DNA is TGTGCCAGCAGCTTAGGCGTGAGCCCCTACAATGAGCAGTTCTTC. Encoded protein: CASSLGVSPYNEQFF.

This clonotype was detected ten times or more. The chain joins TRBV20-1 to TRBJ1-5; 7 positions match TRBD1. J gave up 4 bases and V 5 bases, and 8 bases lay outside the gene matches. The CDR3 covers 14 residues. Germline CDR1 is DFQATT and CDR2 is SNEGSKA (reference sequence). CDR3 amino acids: CSAGRGNENQPQHF. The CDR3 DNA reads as TGCAGTGCTGGCAGGGGGAATGAAAATCAGCCCCAGCATTTT.

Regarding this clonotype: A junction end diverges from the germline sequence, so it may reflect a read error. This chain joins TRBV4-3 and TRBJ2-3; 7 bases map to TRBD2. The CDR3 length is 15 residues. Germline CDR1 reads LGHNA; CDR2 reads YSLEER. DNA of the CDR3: TGCGCCAGCATCCAAGAAGCGGGGCGATCAGATACACAGTATTTT. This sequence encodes CASIQEAGRSDTQYF.